The TCR beta chain described here comes from a study of OX40 agonist ivuxolimab in advanced cancers. Overall study: Partial responses were recorded for three patients, including one with hepatocellular carcinoma and two with cutaneous melanoma.

Overall study results and limits: Among expanded peripheral T cells, antigen specificity went undetermined. Relative to CD4+ cells, CD8+ T cells on average had more expanded clones.

Some clones are missing from TCRdb's copy, which holds only in-frame ones; the method was immunoSEQ multiplex PCR. The repertoire has about 14,000 clones, around 77% of them found once; the top ten carry roughly 15%. Regarding this clone: What it binds is unknown.

Sequenced material: CD4+ or CD8+ T cells sorted from blood, taken in a trial of the OX40 agonist ivuxolimab. The sequence came from an adult with an advanced solid tumor such as melanoma, head and neck, liver or kidney cancer.

The CDR3 is CASGWEGTTMGYTF. The DNA for the CDR3 is TGTGCTAGTGGTTGGGAGGGGACCACTATGGGCTACACCTTC. The chain couples TRBV12-5 to TRBJ1-2, with D possibly matching TRBD1 (5 bases). The CDR3 is 14 residues long. V was clipped by 4 bases and J by 8 bases, with 17 bases between them. Germline lookup yields CDR1 LGHNT and CDR2 FRNRAP.